This T cell receptor (beta chain) stems from a study of lymphopenia after photon versus proton radiotherapy. Study conclusions and caveats: Only patients who died were analyzed for survival; proton advantage is unproven. Under photons, naive T cells and diversity fell while effector/memory populations rose. Larger post-nadir TCR diversity loss correlated inversely with survival in deceased patients.

Measured with immunoSEQ multiplex PCR; TCRdb has only the in-frame clones, and not every one. The data contain some 29,000 clones, about four fifths of them singletons. This CDR3 contains 15 residues. Germline CDR1 LGHNA, CDR2 YSLEER. V was trimmed by 0 bases and J by 3 bases, leaving 12 bases between them. Notes on this clone: What it binds is unknown.

This TCR derives from a man aged 45-65 years with gastric cancer. Sequenced here: peripheral blood, sampled from a patient treated with photon-based radiotherapy. This sequence joins TRBV4-3 and TRBJ2-7; a weak D match, TRBD1 (6 bases). The CDR3 region has the DNA TGCGCCAGCAGCCAAGAGAGCAGGGGTAACTACGAGCAGTACTTC. Protein product: CASSQESRGNYEQYF.